These 2 T cell receptor beta chains were sequenced from one sample in a study of T cells after yellow fever vaccination. TCRdb recomputed calls from the 5' RACE reads with MiXCR, one row per CDR3 protein. The data contain around 65,000 distinct CDR3 sequences, approximately 5% of them singletons. Material: CD4+ T cells sorted from PBMCs, obtained more than 13 days after the first yellow fever vaccination. Receptor source: a man aged 18 to 30 who received the YFV17D yellow fever vaccine.

This clonotype was counted at least ten times. V gene TRBV7-2 combines with J gene TRBJ2-5; 7 bases fit TRBD2. The CDR3 runs 14 residues. Germline V gene sequence: CDR1 SGHTA, CDR2 FQGNSA. V lost 3 bases and J lost 5; bases outside the gene matches: 6. CDR3 in DNA: TGTGCCAGCAGCTTCAACACCGGGGGGGAGACCCAGTACTTC. This encodes CASSFNTGGETQYF.

This clonotype was recorded only once. Given a much more abundant clone one base away, this may be a read error. This CDR3 is CASSSGDRAGYTF. Written as DNA, the CDR3 is TGTGCCAGCAGTTCAGGGGACAGGGCTGGCTACACCTTC. The rearrangement uses TRBV12-3 or TRBV12-4 and TRBJ1-2; TRBD1 matches at 9 bases. The CDR3 consists of 13 residues. Trimming removed 4 bases from V and 7 bases from J; junction bases left unmatched: 4.